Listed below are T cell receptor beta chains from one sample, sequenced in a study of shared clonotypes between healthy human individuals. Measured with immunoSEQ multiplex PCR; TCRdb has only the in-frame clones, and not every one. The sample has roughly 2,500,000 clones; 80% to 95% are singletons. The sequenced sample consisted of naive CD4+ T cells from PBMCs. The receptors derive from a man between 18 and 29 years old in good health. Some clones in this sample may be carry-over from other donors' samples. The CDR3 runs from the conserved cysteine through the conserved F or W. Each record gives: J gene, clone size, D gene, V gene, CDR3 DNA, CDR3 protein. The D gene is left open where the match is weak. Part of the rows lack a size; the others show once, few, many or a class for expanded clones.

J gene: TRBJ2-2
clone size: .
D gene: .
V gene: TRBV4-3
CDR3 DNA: TGCGCCAGCAGCCAACCGACACGCCGGAACACCGGGGAGCTGTTTTTT
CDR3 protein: CASSQPTRRNTGELFF

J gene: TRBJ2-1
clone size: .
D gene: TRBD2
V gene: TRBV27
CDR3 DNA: TGTGCCACCCAGAGGGTAGCGGGAGGTAGAGATGAGCAGTTCTTC
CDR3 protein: CATQRVAGGRDEQFF

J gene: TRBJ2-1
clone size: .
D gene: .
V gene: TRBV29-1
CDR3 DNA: TGCAGCGTTGATCATCAGTTCTTC
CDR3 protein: CSVDHQFF

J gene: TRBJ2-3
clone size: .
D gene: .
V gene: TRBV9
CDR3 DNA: TGTGCCAGCAGCCGTGGGATTGAGACAGATACGCAGTATTTT
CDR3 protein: CASSRGIETDTQYF

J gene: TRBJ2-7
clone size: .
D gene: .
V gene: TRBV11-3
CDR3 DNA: TGTGCCAGCAGCCTAAACAGGGAGTTCCACGAGCAGTACTTC
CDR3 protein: CASSLNREFHEQYF

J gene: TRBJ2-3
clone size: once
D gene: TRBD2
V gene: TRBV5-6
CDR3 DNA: TGTGCCAGCAGCGCCTCGACTAGCGGGAGCACAGATACGCAGTATTTT
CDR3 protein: CASSASTSGSTDTQYF

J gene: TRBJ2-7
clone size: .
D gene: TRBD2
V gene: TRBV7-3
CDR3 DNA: TGTGCCAGCAGCGGACTAGCGGGAGCCTACGAGCAGTACTTC
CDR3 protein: CASSGLAGAYEQYF

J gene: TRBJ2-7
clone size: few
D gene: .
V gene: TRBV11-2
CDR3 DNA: TGTGCCAGCAGCCCACTAGGGGGGGTCTACGAGCAGTACTTC
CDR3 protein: CASSPLGGVYEQYF

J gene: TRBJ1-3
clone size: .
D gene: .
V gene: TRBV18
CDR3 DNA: TGTGCCAGCTCGCTCGGGCAGGTGAACTCTGGAAACACCATATATTTT
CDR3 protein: CASSLGQVNSGNTIYF

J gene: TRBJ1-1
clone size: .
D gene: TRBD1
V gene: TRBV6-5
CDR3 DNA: TGTGCCAGCAGTCCCCCCCGTACAGGGGGGGCTGAAGCTTTCTTT
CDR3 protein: CASSPPRTGGAEAFF

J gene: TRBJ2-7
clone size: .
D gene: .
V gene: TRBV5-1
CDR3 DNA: TGCGCCAGCAGCTTGGCCACGACAGTGGACGAGCAGTACTTC
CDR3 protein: CASSLATTVDEQYF

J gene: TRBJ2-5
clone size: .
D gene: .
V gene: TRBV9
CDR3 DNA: TGTGCCAGCAGCGTACTAGGGGTCGGCGAGACCCAGTACTTC
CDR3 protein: CASSVLGVGETQYF

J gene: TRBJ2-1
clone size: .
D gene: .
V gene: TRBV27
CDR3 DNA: TGTGCCAGCAGTTTATATGACTATCGTCCATCGAGTGAGCAGTTCTTC
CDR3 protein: CASSLYDYRPSSEQFF

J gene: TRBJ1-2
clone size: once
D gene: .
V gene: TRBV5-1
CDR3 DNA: TGCGCCAGCAGCTTGGATCTCAGTTATGGCTACACCTTC
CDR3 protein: CASSLDLSYGYTF

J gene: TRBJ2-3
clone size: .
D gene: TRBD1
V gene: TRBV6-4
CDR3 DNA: TGTGCCAGCAGCGACAGGGAAAGCACAGATACGCAGTATTTT
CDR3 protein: CASSDRESTDTQYF

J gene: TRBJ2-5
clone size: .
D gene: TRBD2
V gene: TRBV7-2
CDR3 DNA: TGTGCCAGCAGCCCGGGACTAGCGGGAGGGGGAGAGACCCAGTACTTC
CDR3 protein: CASSPGLAGGGETQYF

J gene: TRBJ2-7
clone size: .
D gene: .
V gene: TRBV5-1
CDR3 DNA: TGCGCCAGCGGAACCCCAGGATCCTACGAGCAGTACTTC
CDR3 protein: CASGTPGSYEQYF

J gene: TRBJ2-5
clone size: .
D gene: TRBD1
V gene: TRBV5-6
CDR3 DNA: TGTGCCAGCAGCTTCAGACAGGGGGGAGAGACCCAGTACTTC
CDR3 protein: CASSFRQGGETQYF

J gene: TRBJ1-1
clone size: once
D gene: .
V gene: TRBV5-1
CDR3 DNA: TGCGCCAGCAGCCTGTTACAGGGGAACACTGAAGCTTTCTTT
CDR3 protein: CASSLLQGNTEAFF

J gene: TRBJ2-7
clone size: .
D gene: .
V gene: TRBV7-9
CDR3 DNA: TGTGCCAGCAGCTTAGTCGGCAGGGGCACCTACGAGCAGTACTTC
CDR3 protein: CASSLVGRGTYEQYF

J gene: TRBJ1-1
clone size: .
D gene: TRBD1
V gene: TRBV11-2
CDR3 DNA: TGTGCCAGCAGCTACACAGGGGGCGGACAGACTGAAGCTTTCTTT
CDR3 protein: CASSYTGGGQTEAFF

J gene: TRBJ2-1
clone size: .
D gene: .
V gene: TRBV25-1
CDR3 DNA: TGTGCCAGCAGTGATACATGGAGTATTGGCTACAATGAGCAGTTCTTC
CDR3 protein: CASSDTWSIGYNEQFF

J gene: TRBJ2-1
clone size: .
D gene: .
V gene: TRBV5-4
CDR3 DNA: TGTGCCACCCATTTCCCGGGCTCCAATGAGCAGTTCTTC
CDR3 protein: CATHFPGSNEQFF

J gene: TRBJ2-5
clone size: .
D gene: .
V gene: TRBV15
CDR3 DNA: TGTGCCACCAGCCGACAGGGAGGAGAGACCCAGTACTTC
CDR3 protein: CATSRQGGETQYF

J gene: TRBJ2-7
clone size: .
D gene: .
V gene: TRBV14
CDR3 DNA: TGTGCCAGCAGCCAAGATATTCGGGCCCCCTACGAGCAGTACTTC
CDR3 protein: CASSQDIRAPYEQYF

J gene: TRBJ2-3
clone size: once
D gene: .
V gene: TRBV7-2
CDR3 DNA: TGTGCCAGCAGCTTGCCCGCAGGGGCCTCTGGCACAGATACGCAGTATTTT
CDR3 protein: CASSLPAGASGTDTQYF

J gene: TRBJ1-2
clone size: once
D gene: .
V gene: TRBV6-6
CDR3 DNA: TGTGCCAGCAGTTACGTGGACAACTATGGCTACACCTTC
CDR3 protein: CASSYVDNYGYTF

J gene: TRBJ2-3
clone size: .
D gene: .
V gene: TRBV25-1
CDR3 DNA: TGTGCCAGCAGTGTCGGTGGAGACACAGATACGCAGTATTTT
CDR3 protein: CASSVGGDTDTQYF

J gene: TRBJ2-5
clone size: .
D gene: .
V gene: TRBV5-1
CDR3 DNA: TGCGCCAGCAGCTTGGGTACAGGCCAGACAACCCAGTACTTC
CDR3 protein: CASSLGTGQTTQYF

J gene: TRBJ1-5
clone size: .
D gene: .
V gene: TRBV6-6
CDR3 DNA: TGTGCCAGCAGCTACAGGGTAGGGCAGCCCCAGCATTTT
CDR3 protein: CASSYRVGQPQHF

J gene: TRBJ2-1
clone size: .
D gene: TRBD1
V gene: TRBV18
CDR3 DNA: TGTGCCAGCTCACCAATGGACAGGGGCTACAATGAGCAGTTCTTC
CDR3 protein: CASSPMDRGYNEQFF

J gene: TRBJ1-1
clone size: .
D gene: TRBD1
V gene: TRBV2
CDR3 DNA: TGTGCCAGCAGTGACCCGGGACAGGGGGCCTACTTTACTGAAGCTTTCTTT
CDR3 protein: CASSDPGQGAYFTEAFF

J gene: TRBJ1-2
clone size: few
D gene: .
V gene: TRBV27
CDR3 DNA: TGTGCCAGCAGTGCCCTGAGGGCTACGAAGAGCTATGGCTACACCTTC
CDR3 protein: CASSALRATKSYGYTF

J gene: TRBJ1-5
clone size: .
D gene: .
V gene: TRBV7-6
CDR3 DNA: TGTGCCAGCAGCCCCAGGACGACTACAGGTACTCAGCCCCAGCATTTT
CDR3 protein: CASSPRTTTGTQPQHF

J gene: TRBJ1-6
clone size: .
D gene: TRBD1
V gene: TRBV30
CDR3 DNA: TGTGCCTGGAGTGTAGGACAGGTCGGTTCACCCCTCCACTTT
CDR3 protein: CAWSVGQVGSPLHF

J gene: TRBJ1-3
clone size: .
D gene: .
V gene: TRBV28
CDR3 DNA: TGTGCCAGCAGTTTATCGGTGAGCTCTGGAAACACCATATATTTT
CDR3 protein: CASSLSVSSGNTIYF

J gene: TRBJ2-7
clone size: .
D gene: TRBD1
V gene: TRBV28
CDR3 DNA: TGTGCCAGCAGTTATGGGACAGTGTACGACGAGCAGTACTTC
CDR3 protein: CASSYGTVYDEQYF

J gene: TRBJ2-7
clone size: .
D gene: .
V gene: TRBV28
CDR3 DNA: TGTGCCAGCAGTTTACCCTACGGGGTGGGGTACTTC
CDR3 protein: CASSLPYGVGYF

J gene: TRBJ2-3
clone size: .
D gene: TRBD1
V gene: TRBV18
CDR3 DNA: TGTGCCAGCTCACCCGGACAGGGGAGCACAGATACGCAGTATTTT
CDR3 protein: CASSPGQGSTDTQYF

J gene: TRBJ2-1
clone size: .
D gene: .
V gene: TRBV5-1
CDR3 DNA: TGCGCCAGCAGCCCGGACAGTTACAATGAGCAGTTCTTC
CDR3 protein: CASSPDSYNEQFF

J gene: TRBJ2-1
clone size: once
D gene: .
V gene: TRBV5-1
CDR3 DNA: TGCGCCAGCAGCTTGTCGGAAACTAACAATGAGCAGTTCTTC
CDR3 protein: CASSLSETNNEQFF

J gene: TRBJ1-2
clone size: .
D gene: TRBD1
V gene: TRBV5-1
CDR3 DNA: TGCGCCAGCAGCTCCGGGACAGGGGCCTATGGCTACACCTTC
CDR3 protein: CASSSGTGAYGYTF

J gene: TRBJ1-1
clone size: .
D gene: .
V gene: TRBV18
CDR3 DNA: TGTGCCAGCTCAAAAAAGGACGGATCCACTGAAGCTTTCTTT
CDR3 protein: CASSKKDGSTEAFF

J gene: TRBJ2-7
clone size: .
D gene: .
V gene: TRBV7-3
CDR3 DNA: TGTGCCAGCAGCTCCACGGGGGCTTCCTACGAGCAGTACTTC
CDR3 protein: CASSSTGASYEQYF

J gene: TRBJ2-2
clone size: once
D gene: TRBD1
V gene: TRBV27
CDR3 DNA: TGTGCCAGCAGTCCCCGGGACAGGGATTTGGTCACCGGGGAGCTGTTTTTT
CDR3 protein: CASSPRDRDLVTGELFF

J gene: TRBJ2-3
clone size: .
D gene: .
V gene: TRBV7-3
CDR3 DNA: TGTGCCAGCAGCTTAATGGGCGGGAGCACAGATACGCAGTATTTT
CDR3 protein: CASSLMGGSTDTQYF

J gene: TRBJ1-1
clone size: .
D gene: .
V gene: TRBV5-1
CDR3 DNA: TGCGCCAGCAGCACCAACAGAGGGAGGAACACTGAAGCTTTCTTT
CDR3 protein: CASSTNRGRNTEAFF

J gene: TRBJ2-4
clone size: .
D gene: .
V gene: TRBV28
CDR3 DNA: TGTGCCAGCAGTCCCAGGGCCAAAAACATTCAGTACTTC
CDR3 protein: CASSPRAKNIQYF

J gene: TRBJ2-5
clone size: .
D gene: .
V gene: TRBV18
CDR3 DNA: TGTGCCAGCTCACTAGGGACGGGAGTGACCCAGTACTTC
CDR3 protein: CASSLGTGVTQYF

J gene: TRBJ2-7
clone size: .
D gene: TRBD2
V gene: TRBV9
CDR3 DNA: TGTGCCAGCAGCGCGGGGGGAGCCTACGAGCAGTACTTC
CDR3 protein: CASSAGGAYEQYF

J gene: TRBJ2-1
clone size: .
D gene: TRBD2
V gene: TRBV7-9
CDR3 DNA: TGTGCCAGCAGCTTAGCGACTAGCGGGAGCTACAATGAGCAGTTCTTC
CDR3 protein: CASSLATSGSYNEQFF

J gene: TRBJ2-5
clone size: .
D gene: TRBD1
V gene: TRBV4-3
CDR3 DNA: TGCGCCAGCAGCCTTTCAGGGGGCGCGGGTGAGACCCAGTACTTC
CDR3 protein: CASSLSGGAGETQYF

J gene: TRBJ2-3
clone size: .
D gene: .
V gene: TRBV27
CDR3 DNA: TGTGCCAGCAGTTTGAAGCCGGCGGCCTCTACGCAGTATTTT
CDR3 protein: CASSLKPAASTQYF

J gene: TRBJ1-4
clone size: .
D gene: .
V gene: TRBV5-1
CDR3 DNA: TGCGCCAGCAGCTTGATTAACGGAGTTGAAAAACTGTTTTTT
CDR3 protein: CASSLINGVEKLFF

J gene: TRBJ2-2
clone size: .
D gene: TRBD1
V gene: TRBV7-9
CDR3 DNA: TGTGCCAGCAGCTTAGCGACCGGGACAGGGTCCACCGGGGAGCTGTTTTTT
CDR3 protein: CASSLATGTGSTGELFF